Shown below are 7 T cell receptor beta chains from a single sample sequenced in a study of T-cell memory formation after mild COVID-19. In TCRdb, the 5' RACE reads were re-called with MiXCR into one record per CDR3 protein. The sample consists of 130,000 to 150,000 distinct CDR3 sequences, 15% to 20% of them appearing once. The sequencing input was PBMCs or a T cell subset sorted from them (not recorded which). These receptors were collected from an adult woman who had mild COVID-19 (a few samples of this study predate the infection). Cell type and time point are not known.

Only a few counts were recorded for this clonotype. The DNA of the CDR3 is TGCAGCGCCCGGACTAGCGGGAGCTCCTACAATGAGCAGTTCTTC. Amino acids: CSARTSGSSYNEQFF. The chain has TRBV29-1 and TRBJ2-1; 13 nucleotides match TRBD2. The CDR3 contains 15 residues. Per the germline V gene, CDR1 is SQVTM and CDR2 is ANQGSEA. Germline trimming cut 7 bases from V and 0 bases from J; bases unmatched to any gene: 3.

This clonotype was detected only a few times. This sequence joins TRBV20-1 and TRBJ1-3, with 7 bases lining up with TRBD1. The germline V gene encodes CDR1 DFQATT and CDR2 SNEGSKA (reference sequence). The V and J ends lost 6 bases and 4 bases, in that order; junction bases with no gene match: 6. The CDR3 spans 13 residues. CDR3 in amino acids: CSAYRGSGNTIYF. The DNA of the CDR3 is TGCAGTGCGTACAGGGGCTCAGGAAACACCATATATTTT.

The chain employs TRBV20-1 and TRBJ1-2; D is possibly TRBD1 (5 bases). Per the germline V gene, CDR1 is DFQATT and CDR2 is SNEGSKA (reference sequence). The V and J ends lost 2 bases and 8 bases respectively, with 12 bases between them. This CDR3 has 12 amino acids. The CDR3 protein is CSARQGPGGYTF. CDR3 coding DNA: TGCAGTGCTAGACAGGGCCCTGGCGGCTACACCTTC.

The V call is TRBV2, the J call TRBJ2-3; 7 bases match TRBD2. This CDR3 has 16 residues. Germline V gene lookup returns CDR1 SNHLY and CDR2 FYNNEI. The V gene end was trimmed by 1 base and the J gene end by 1 base; junction bases not matched to a gene: 5. CDR3 protein: CASSEGTSRRTDTQYF. CDR3 in DNA: TGTGCCAGCAGTGAAGGGACTAGTAGGCGCACAGATACGCAGTATTTT.

This clonotype was counted only a few times. CDR3 bases: TGCGCCAGCAGCCCCTCAGCGGGAGCGGCCTACGAGCAGTACTTC. It translates to CASSPSAGAAYEQYF. V is TRBV4-3 and J is TRBJ2-7, with TRBD2 identical over 8 bases. The CDR3 is 15 residues long. Germline V gives CDR1 LGHNA, CDR2 YSLEER. The V gene end was trimmed by 4 bases and the J gene end by 2 bases; junction bases not matched to a gene: 7.

The chain employs TRBV2 and TRBJ2-1; TRBD1 is a possible D gene (5 bases). The germline V and J ends were trimmed by 3 bases and 5 bases, with 14 bases remaining between them. Looked up from germline, CDR1 is SNHLY and CDR2 is FYNNEI. The CDR3 sequence is 15 residues long. CDR3 sequence: CASSEETPGNNEQFF. The CDR3 nucleotides read TGTGCCAGCAGTGAGGAGACACCAGGGAACAATGAGCAGTTCTTC.

The V call is TRBV7-2, the J call TRBJ1-1; D might be TRBD1 (6 bases). The CDR3 spans 13 residues. The V and J ends lost 4 bases and 3 bases respectively, with 9 bases between them. Germline CDR1 reads SGHTA; CDR2 reads FQGNSA. The CDR3 DNA is TGTGCCAGCAGCTCGGACAGACACACTGAAGCTTTCTTT. Amino acids: CASSSDRHTEAFF.